The rows below give T cell receptor beta chains drawn from one sample of a study of identical twins. One entry per CDR3 protein results from TCRdb running MiXCR on the 5' RACE reads. The repertoire consists of 550,000 to 700,000 distinct CDR3 sequences, with 9.6% occurring once and the leading ten covering around 3.2%. Separately, the same data were catalogued under a study of yellow fever vaccine responses in identical twins.

Sequenced input: PBMCs. The receptors here all came from a woman aged 18-29 years in good health. The CDR3 runs from the conserved cysteine through the conserved F or W. The D gene is left open where the match is weak. The size field is filled for only some rows; it gives once, few, many or a size class.

. | TRBD2 | TRBJ2-1 | TRBV12-3/TRBV12-4 | TGTGCCAGCACCCCAGGGCTGACTAGCGGGGGGAGCTCCTACAATGAGCAGTTCTTC | CASTPGLTSGGSSYNEQFF
many | TRBD2 | TRBJ2-3 | TRBV5-5 | TGTGCCAGCAGCTCCGTAGCGGGGGGGCGAACAGATACGCAGTATTTT | CASSSVAGGRTDTQYF
few | . | TRBJ2-5 | TRBV24-1 | TGTGCCTCCACTAGTGAGAGTCCAGAGACCCAGTACTTC | CASTSESPETQYF
few | TRBD2 | TRBJ2-2 | TRBV24-1 | TGTGCCACCAGTGAGAGCGGGAGGGCCCTGGTCGGGGAGCTGTTTTTT | CATSESGRALVGELFF
few | . | TRBJ1-4 | TRBV6-1 | TGTGCCAGCAGGAAGGGGTGGGGCGGTGATGAAAAACTGTTTTTT | CASRKGWGGDEKLFF
. | TRBD1 | TRBJ1-4 | TRBV6-1 | TGTGCCAGCAGTCGGATAGGGGGCCAGAATGAAAAACTGTTTTTT | CASSRIGGQNEKLFF
few | . | TRBJ1-5 | TRBV3-1 | TGTGCCAGCAGCCAAGTGGGAAAACAGCCCCAGCATTTT | CASSQVGKQPQHF
few | . | TRBJ1-2 | TRBV12-3/TRBV12-4 | TGTGCCAGCAGTTCTGGGAGCGAGGTCGGCTACACCTTC | CASSSGSEVGYTF
few | . | TRBJ1-1 | TRBV18 | TGTGCCAGCTCACCAAAGGGGGAAGCTTTCTTT | CASSPKGEAFF
many | . | TRBJ1-1 | TRBV28 | TGTGCCAGCAGTTTTGGTCGTCGCGGTTCAGGTACTGAAGCTTTCTTT | CASSFGRRGSGTEAFF
few | . | TRBJ2-1 | TRBV6-2/TRBV6-3 | TGTGCCAGCAGTTACACGGCGGCGGATTTCGATGAGCAGTTCTTC | CASSYTAADFDEQFF
few | TRBD1 | TRBJ1-5 | TRBV6-2/TRBV6-3 | TGTGCCAGCAGTTACAAGACAGGGCAAGAGCCCCAGCATTTT | CASSYKTGQEPQHF
. | . | TRBJ2-1 | TRBV29-1 | TGCAGCGTTGAAGACCCAGGGAAGGGCGCATGGAATGAGCAGTTCTTC | CSVEDPGKGAWNEQFF
few | TRBD1 | TRBJ1-5 | TRBV20-1 | TGCAGTGCTAAGGGACAGAATAGCAATCAGCCCCAGCATTTT | CSAKGQNSNQPQHF
few | . | TRBJ2-7 | TRBV27 | TGTGCCAGCAGTTTACTCGGGACCCGCTCCTACGAGCAGTACTTC | CASSLLGTRSYEQYF
. | TRBD2 | TRBJ2-1 | TRBV6-2/TRBV6-3 | TGTGCCAGCAGAGCGGGAGTGGACAATGAGCAGTTCTTC | CASRAGVDNEQFF
many | . | TRBJ2-1 | TRBV20-1 | TGCAGTGCTAGATCCGAGCGGGCCGGCCAAGAGCAGTTCTTC | CSARSERAGQEQFF
. | . | TRBJ1-1 | TRBV7-9 | TGTGCCAGCAGCTTAGTGGGCAGGGCCGATCATAACACTGAAGCTTTCTTT | CASSLVGRADHNTEAFF
few | . | TRBJ2-7 | TRBV14 | TGTGCCAGCAGCTTCCGGGACCTCTCCTACGAGCAGTACTTC | CASSFRDLSYEQYF
. | . | TRBJ2-5 | TRBV20-1 | TGCAGTGCTCCACGTGGGGGGGAGACCCAGTACTTC | CSAPRGGETQYF
many | TRBD1 | TRBJ2-7 | TRBV5-1 | TGCGCCAGCAGCCTGGGACAGGGGGGCCACGAGCAGTACTTC | CASSLGQGGHEQYF
. | TRBD2 | TRBJ2-1 | TRBV30 | TGTGCCTGGAGAGGGACTAGCGGGAAGAACTCCTACAATGAGCAGTTCTTC | CAWRGTSGKNSYNEQFF